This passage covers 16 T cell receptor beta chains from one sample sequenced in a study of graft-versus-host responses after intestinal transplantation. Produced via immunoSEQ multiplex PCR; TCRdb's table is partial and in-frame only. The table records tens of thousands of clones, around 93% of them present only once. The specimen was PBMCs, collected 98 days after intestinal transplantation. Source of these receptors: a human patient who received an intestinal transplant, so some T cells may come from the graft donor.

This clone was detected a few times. The CDR3 sequence is CASSYRGSEKLFF. The CDR3 DNA reads TGTGCCAGCAGTTACAGGGGAAGTGAAAAACTGTTTTTT. The chain carries TRBV6-5 and TRBJ1-4; perhaps TRBD1 as D (5 bases). The V end lost 2 bases, the J end lost 7 bases, and 8 bases lay between the germline ends. Looked up from germline, CDR1 is MNHEY and CDR2 is SVGAGI. The CDR3 extends over 13 amino acids.

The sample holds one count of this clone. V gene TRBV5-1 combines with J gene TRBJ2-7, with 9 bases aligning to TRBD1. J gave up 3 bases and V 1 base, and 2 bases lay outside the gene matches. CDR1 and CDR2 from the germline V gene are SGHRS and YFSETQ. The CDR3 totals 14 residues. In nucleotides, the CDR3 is TGCGCCAGCAGCTTGAGGGACAGGGTCTACGAGCAGTACTTC. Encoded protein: CASSLRDRVYEQYF.

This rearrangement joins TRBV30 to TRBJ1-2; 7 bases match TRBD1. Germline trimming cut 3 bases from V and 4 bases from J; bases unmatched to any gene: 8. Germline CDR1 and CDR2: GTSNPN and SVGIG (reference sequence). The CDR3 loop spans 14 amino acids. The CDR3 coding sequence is TGTGCCTGGAGAGGCCACAGGGGACCCTATGGCTACACCTTC. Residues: CAWRGHRGPYGYTF.

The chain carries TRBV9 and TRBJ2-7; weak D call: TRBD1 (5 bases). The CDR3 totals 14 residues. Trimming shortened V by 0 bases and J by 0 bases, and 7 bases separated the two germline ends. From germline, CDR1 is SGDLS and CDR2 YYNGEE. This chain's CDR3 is CASSVVDSSYEQYF. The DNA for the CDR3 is TGTGCCAGCAGCGTAGTTGACAGCTCCTACGAGCAGTACTTC.

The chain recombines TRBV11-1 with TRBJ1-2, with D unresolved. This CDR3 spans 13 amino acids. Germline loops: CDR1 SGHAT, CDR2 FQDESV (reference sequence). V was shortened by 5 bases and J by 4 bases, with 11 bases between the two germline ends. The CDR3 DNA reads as TGTGCCAGCAGCCCCGGTTCCTTCTATGGCTACACCTTC. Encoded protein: CASSPGSFYGYTF.

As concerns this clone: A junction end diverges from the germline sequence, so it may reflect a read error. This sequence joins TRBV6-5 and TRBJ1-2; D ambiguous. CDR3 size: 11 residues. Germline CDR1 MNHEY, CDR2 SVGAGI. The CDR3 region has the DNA TGTGCCAGCAGTTACGGGAAGGGCTACATCTTC. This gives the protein CASSYGKGYIF.

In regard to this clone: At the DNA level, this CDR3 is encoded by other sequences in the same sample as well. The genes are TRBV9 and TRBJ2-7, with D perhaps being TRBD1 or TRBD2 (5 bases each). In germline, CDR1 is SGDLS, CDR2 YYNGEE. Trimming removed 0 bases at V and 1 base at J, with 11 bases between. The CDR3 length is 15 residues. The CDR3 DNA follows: TGTGCCAGCAGCGTAGCTGGGGGTAAGTCCTACGAGCAGTACTTC. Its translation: CASSVAGGKSYEQYF.

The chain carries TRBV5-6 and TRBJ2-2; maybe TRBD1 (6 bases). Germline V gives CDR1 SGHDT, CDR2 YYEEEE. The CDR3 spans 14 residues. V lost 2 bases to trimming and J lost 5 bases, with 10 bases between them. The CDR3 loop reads CASSLQGGTGELFF. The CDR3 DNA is TGTGCCAGCAGCTTACAGGGCGGGACCGGGGAGCTGTTTTTT.

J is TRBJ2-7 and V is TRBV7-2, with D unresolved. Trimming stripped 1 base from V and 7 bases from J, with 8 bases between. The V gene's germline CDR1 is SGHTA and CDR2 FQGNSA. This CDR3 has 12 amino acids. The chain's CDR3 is CASSLGIREQYF. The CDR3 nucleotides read TGTGCCAGCAGCTTAGGGATACGGGAGCAGTACTTC.

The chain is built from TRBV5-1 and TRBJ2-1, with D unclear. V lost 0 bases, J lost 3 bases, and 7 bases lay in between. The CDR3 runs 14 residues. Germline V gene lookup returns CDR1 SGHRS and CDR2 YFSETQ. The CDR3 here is CASSLGQNYNEQFF. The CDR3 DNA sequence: TGCGCCAGCAGCTTGGGACAAAACTACAATGAGCAGTTCTTC. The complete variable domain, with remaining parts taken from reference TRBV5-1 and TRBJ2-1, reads KAGVTQTPRYLIKTRGQQVTLSCSPISGHRSVSWYQQTPGQGLQFLFEYFSETQRNKGNFPGRFSGRQFSNSRSEMNVSTLELGDSALYLCASSLGQNYNEQFFGPGTRLTVL.

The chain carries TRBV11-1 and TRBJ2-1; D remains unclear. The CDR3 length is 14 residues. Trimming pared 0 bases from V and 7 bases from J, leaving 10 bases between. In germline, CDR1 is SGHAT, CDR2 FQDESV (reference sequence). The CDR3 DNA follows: TGTGCCAGCAGCTTAGCCCTCTATGTTAATGAGCAGTTCTTC. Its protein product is CASSLALYVNEQFF. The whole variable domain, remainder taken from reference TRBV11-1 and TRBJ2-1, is EAEVAQSPRYKITEKSQAVAFWCDPISGHATLYWYRQILGQGPELLVQFQDESVVDDSQLPKDRFSAERLKGVDSTLKIQPAELGDSAMYLCASSLALYVNEQFFGPGTRLTVL.

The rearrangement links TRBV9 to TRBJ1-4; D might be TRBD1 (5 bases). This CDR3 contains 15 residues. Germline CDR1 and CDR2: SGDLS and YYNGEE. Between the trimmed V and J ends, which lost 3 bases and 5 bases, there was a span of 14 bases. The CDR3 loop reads CASSGSGTGNEKLFF. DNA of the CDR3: TGTGCCAGCAGCGGATCCGGGACGGGGAATGAAAAACTGTTTTTT.

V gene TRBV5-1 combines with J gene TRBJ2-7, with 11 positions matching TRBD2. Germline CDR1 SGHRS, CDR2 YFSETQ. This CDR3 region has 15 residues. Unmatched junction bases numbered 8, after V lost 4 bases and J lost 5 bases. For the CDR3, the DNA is TGCGCCAGCAGCAAAACTAGCGGGGGAGCCAACGAGCAGTACTTC. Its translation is CASSKTSGGANEQYF.

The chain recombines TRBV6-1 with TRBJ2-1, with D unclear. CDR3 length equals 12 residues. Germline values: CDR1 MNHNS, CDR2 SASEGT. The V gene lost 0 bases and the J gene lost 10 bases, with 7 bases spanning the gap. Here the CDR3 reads CASSEAPTEQFF. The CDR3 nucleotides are TGTGCCAGCAGTGAAGCGCCTACCGAGCAGTTCTTC.

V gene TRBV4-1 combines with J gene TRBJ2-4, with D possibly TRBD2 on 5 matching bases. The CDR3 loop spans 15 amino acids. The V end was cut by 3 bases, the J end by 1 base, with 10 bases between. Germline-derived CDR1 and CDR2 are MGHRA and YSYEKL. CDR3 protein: CASSHPTGAKNIQYF. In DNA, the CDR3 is TGCGCCAGCAGCCACCCTACGGGGGCCAAAAACATTCAGTACTTC.

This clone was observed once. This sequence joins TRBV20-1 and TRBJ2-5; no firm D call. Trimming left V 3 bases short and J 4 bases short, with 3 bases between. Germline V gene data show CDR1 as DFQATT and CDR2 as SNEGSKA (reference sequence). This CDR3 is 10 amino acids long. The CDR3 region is CSASPETQYF. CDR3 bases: TGCAGTGCTAGCCCAGAGACCCAGTACTTC.